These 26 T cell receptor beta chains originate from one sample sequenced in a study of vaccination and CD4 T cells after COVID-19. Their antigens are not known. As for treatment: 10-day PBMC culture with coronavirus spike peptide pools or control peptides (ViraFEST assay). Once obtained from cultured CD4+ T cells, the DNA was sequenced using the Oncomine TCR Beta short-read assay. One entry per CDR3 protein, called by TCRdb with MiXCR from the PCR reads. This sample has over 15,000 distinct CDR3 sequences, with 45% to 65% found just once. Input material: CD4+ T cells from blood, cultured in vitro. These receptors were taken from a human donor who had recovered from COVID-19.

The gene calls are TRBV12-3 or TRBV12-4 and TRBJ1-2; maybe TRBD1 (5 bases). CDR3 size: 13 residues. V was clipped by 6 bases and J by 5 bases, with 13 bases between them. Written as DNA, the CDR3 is TGTGCCAGCAGCCAGGGACGGGGTTATGGCTACACCTTC. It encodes CASSQGRGYGYTF.

In nucleotides, the CDR3 is TGTGCCAGCAGCCCCCAGGGGGGGTTGGGAAACACCATATATTTT. Translated: CASSPQGGLGNTIYF. V is TRBV7-2 and J is TRBJ1-3; 7 nucleotides align to TRBD1. The germline V gene encodes CDR1 SGHTA and CDR2 FQGNSA. The CDR3 contains 15 residues. Trimming removed 5 bases from V and 4 bases from J; junction bases left unmatched: 8.

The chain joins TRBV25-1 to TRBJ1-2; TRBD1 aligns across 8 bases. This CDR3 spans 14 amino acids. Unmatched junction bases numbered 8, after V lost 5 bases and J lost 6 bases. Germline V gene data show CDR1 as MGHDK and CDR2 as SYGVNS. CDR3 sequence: CASSSRQGRDGYTF. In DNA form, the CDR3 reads TGTGCCAGCAGTTCCCGACAGGGGAGGGATGGCTACACCTTC.

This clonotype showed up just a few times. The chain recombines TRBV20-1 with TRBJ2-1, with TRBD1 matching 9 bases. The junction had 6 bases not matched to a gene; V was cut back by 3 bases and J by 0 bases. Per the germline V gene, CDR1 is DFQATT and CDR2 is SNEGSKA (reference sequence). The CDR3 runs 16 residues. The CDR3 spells CSARYRGPSSYNEQFF. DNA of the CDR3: TGCAGTGCTAGGTACAGGGGGCCATCCTCCTACAATGAGCAGTTCTTC.

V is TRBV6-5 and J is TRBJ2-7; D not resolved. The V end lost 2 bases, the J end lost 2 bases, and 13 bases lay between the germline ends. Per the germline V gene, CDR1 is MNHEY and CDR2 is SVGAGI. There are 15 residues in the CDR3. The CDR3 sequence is CASSYVLGWTYEQYF. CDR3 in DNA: TGTGCCAGCAGTTACGTCCTTGGCTGGACCTACGAGCAGTACTTC.

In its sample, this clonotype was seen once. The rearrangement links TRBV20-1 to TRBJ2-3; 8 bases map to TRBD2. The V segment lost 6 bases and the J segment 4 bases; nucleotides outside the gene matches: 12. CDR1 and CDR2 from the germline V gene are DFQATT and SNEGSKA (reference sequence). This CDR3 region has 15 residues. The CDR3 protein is CSAWDARGRSDTQYF. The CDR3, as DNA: TGCAGTGCCTGGGATGCGCGCGGGAGGTCAGATACGCAGTATTTT.

CDR3 in amino acids: CASTRDRVVQPQHF. For the CDR3, the DNA is TGTGCCAGCACTAGAGACAGGGTTGTTCAGCCCCAGCATTTT. V and J are TRBV6-1 and TRBJ1-5; 7 nucleotides agree with TRBD1. Germline V gene lookup returns CDR1 MNHNS and CDR2 SASEGT. V trimming: 7 bases; J trimming: 6 bases; junction bases outside the gene matches: 9. The CDR3 contains 14 residues.

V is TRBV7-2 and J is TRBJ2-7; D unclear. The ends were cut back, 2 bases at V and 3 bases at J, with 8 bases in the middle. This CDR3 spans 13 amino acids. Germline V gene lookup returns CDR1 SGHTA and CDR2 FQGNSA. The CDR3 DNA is TGTGCCAGCAGCTTAAGGGCTAGCTACGAGCAGTACTTC. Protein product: CASSLRASYEQYF.

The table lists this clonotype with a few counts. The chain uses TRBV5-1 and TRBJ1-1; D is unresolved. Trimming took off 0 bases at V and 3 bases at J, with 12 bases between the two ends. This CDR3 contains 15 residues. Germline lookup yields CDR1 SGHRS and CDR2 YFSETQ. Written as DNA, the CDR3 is TGCGCCAGCAGCTTGGTGTGGGGTTCGTACACTGAAGCTTTCTTT. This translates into CASSLVWGSYTEAFF.

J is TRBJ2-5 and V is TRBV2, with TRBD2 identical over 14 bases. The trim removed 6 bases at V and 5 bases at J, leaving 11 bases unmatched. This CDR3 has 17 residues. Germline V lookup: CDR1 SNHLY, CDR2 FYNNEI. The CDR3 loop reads CASRRGTSGGVGETQYF. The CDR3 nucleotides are TGTGCCAGCAGAAGAGGGACTAGCGGGGGAGTTGGGGAGACCCAGTACTTC. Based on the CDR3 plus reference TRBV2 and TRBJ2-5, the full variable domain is EPEVTQTPSHQVTQMGQEVILRCVPISNHLYFYWYRQILGQKVEFLVSFYNNEISEKSEIFDDQFSVERPDGSNFTLKIRSTKLEDSAMYFCASRRGTSGGVGETQYFGPGTRLLVL.

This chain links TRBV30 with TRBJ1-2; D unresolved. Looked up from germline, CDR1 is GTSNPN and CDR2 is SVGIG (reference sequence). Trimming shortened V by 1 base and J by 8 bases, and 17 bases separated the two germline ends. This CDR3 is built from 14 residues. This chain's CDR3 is CAWSETGLWEGYTF. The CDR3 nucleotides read TGTGCCTGGAGTGAGACGGGTCTATGGGAAGGCTACACCTTC.

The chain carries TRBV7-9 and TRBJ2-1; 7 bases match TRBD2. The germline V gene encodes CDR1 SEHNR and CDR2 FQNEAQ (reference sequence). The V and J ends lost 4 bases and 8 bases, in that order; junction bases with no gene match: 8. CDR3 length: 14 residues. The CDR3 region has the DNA TGTGCCAGCAGCTCACGACTAGCTTTCCATGAGCAGTTCTTC. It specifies CASSSRLAFHEQFF.

As DNA, the CDR3 is TGTGCCAGCAGCTGGCAAGGGGGGAGCTCCTACGAGCAGTACTTC. This translates into CASSWQGGSSYEQYF. The gene calls are TRBV7-2 and TRBJ2-7; D assignment may be TRBD1 or TRBD2 (6 bases each). The V gene's germline CDR1 is SGHTA and CDR2 FQGNSA. CDR3 length equals 15 residues. V gave up 4 bases and J gave up 0 bases, with 13 bases separating them.

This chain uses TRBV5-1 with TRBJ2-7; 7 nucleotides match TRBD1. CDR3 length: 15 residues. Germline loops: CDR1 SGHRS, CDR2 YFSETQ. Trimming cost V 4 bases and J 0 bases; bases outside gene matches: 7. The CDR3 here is CASSTGQPSSYEQYF. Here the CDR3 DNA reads TGCGCCAGCAGCACGGGACAGCCGAGCTCCTACGAGCAGTACTTC.

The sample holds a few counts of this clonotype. CDR3 nucleotides: TGTGCCAGCAGTCCCGACAGGGTCCAAGAGACCCAGTACTTC. Amino acid sequence: CASSPDRVQETQYF. This chain joins TRBV2 and TRBJ2-5; TRBD1 agrees at 7 bases. CDR3 length equals 14 residues. CDR1 and CDR2 from the germline V gene are SNHLY and FYNNEI. J was trimmed by 1 base and V by 5 bases; bases with no gene match: 4.

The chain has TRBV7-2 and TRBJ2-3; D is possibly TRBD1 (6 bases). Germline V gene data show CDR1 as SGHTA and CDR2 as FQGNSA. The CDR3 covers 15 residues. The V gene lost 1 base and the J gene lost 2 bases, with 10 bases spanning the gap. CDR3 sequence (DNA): TGTGCCAGCAGCTTAGGGGGGCCCAACACAGATACGCAGTATTTT. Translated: CASSLGGPNTDTQYF.

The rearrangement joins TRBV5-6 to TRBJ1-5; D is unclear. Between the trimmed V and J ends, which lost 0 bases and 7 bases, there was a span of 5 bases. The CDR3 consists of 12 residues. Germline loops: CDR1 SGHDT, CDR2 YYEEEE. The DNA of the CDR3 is TGTGCCAGCAGCTTGGGTTCCCAGCCCCAGCATTTT. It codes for CASSLGSQPQHF.

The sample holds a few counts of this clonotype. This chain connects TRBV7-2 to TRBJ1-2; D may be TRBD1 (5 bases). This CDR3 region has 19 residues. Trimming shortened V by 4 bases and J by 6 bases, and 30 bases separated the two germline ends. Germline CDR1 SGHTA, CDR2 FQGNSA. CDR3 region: CASSSTRGGFGTQGHGYTF. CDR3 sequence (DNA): TGTGCCAGCAGCTCGACCCGCGGGGGGTTTGGAACCCAGGGCCATGGCTACACCTTC.

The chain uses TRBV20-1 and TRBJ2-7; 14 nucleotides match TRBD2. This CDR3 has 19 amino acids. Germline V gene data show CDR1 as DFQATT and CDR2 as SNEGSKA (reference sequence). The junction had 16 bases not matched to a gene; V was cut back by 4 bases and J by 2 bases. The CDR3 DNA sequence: TGCAGTGCTACCAAACCGGGACTAGCGGGAGCCCTGGTAACCTACGAGCAGTACTTC. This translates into CSATKPGLAGALVTYEQYF.

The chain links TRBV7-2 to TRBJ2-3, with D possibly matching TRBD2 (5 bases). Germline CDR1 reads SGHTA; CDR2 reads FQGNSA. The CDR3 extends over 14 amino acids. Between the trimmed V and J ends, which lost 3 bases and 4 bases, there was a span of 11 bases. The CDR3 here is CASSLIKEADTQYF. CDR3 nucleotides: TGTGCCAGCAGCTTGATCAAGGAGGCAGATACGCAGTATTTT.

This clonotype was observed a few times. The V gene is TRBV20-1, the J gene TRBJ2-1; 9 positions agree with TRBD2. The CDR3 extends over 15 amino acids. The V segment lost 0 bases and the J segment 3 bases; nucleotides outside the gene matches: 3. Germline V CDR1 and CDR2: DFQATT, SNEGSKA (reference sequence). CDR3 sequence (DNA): TGCAGTGCTAGAGATCTGACTAGCGGCTACAATGAGCAGTTCTTC. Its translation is CSARDLTSGYNEQFF.

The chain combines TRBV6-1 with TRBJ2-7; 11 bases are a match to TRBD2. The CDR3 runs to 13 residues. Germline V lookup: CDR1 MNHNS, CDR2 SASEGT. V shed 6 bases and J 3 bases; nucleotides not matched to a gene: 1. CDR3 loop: CASRLAGVYEQYF. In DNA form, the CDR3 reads TGTGCCAGCAGACTAGCGGGAGTCTACGAGCAGTACTTC.

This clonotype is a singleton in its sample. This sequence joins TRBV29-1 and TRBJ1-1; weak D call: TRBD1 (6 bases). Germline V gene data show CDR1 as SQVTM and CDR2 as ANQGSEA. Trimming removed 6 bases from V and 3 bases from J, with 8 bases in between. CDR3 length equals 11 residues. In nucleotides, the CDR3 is TGCAGCGTCCACAGGGACACTGAAGCTTTCTTT. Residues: CSVHRDTEAFF.

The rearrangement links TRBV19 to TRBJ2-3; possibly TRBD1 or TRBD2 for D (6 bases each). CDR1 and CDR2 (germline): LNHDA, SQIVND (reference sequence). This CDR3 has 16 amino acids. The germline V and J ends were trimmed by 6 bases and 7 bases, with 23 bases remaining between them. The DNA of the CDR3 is TGTGCCAGTAGCATCGGGGGCGATCCTGGCATATATACGCAGTATTTT. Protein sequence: CASSIGGDPGIYTQYF.

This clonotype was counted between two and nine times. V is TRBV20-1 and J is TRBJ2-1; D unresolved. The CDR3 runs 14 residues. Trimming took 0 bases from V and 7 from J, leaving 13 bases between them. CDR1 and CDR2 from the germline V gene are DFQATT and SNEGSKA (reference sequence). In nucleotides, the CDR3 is TGCAGTGCTAGAGATCGCAGACTCCCAAATGAGCAGTTCTTC. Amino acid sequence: CSARDRRLPNEQFF.

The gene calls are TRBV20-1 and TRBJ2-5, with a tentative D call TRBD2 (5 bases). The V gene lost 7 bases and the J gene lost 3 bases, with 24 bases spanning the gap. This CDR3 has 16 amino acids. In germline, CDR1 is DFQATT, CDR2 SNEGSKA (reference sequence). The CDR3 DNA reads TGCAGTGTATCTTATCTTGGCGGGCTGGGAGAAGAGACCCAGTACTTC. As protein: CSVSYLGGLGEETQYF.